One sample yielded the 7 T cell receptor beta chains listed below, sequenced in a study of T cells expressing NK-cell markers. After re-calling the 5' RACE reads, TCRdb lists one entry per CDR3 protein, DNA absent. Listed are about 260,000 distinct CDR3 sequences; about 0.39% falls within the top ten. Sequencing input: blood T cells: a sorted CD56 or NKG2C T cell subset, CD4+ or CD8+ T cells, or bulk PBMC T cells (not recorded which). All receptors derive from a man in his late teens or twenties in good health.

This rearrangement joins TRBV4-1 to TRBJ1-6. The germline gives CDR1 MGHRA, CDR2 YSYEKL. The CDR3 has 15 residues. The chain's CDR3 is CASSLTVHYNSPLHF.

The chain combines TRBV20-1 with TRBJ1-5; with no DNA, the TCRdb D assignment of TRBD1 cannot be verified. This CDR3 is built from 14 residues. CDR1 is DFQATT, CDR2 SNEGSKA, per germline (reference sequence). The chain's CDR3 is CSASPRRGELAQHF.

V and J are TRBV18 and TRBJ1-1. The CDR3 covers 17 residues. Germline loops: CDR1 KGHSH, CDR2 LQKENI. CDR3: CASSPFANSGWDTEAFF. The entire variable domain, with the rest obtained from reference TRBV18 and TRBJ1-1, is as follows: NAGVMQNPRHLVRRRGQEARLRCSPMKGHSHVYWYRQLPEEGLKFMVYLQKENIIDESGMPKERFSAEFPKEGPSILRIQQVVRGDSAAYFCASSPFANSGWDTEAFFGQGTRLTVV.

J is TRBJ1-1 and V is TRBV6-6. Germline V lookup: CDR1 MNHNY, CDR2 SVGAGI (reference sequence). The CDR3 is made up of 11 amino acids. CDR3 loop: CASVFRSEAFF.

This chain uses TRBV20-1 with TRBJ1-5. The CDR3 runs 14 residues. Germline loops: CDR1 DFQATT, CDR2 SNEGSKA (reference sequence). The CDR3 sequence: CSAPRMGKNQPQHF.

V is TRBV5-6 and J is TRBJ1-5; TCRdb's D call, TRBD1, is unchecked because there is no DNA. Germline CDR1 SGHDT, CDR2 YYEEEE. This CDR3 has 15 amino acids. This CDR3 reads CASRNWGQINQPQHF.

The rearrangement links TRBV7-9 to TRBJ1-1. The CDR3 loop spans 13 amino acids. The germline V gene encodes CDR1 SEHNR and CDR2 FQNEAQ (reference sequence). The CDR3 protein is CASSPRHDTEAFF. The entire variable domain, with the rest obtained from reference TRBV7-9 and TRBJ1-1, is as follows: DTGVSQNPRHKITKRGQNVTFRCDPISEHNRLYWYRQTLGQGPEFLTYFQNEAQLEKSRLLSDRFSAERPKGSFSTLEIQRTEQGDSAMYLCASSPRHDTEAFFGQGTRLTVV.